This T cell receptor beta chain was identified in a study of response to subunit inactivated influenza vaccine. Losses at the gene ends were 5 bases for V and 3 bases for J; bases not matched to a gene: 10. The CDR3 totals 16 residues. Germline V CDR1 and CDR2: SGHTA, FQGNSA. This clonotype was detected ten times or more. One entry per CDR3 protein, called by TCRdb with MiXCR from the RT-PCR reads. The top ten clones hold roughly 11% of a sample with some 570,000 distinct CDR3 sequences, about 11% of them seen once. The same data also contributed to another study, on T cells expressing NK-cell markers. Per that study: Scientists made TCR beta cDNA using 5'RACE template switching with UMIs. All TCR beta repertoires analysed originated from sorted CD3+CD56+NKG2C+, CD3+CD56+NKG2C- and CD3+CD56-NKG2C+ T cells. Restriction of the sorted population to alpha-beta TCR T cells was achieved in several experiments with an anti-gamma-delta TCR antibody. In several donors, these clonotypes also led the CD3+CD56-NKG2C+ fraction.

The source was PBMCs from blood, collected on the day of vaccination. This sequence joins TRBV7-2 and TRBJ2-4; TRBD2 aligns across 7 bases. This clonotype was sampled from a man aged 50-59 years who received an inactivated influenza vaccine. CDR3 amino acids: CASSVAGSGGKNIQYF. CDR3 nucleotide sequence: TGTGCCAGCAGCGTCGCGGGGTCGGGAGGCAAAAACATTCAGTACTTC.